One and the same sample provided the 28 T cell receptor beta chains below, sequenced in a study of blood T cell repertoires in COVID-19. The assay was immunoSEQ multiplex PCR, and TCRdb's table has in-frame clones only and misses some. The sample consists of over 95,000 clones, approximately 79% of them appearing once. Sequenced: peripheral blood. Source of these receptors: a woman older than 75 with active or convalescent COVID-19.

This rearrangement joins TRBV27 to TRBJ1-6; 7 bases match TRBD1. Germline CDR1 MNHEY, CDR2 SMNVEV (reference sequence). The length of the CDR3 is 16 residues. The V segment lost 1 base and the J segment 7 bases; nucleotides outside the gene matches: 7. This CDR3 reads CASSLLSQGSNSPLHF. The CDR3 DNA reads TGTGCCAGCAGTTTATTATCACAGGGGAGCAATTCACCCCTCCACTTT.

This CDR3 reads CASSALRDTQYF. The CDR3 coding sequence is TGTGCCAGCAGCGCCTTGAGAGATACGCAGTATTTT. The chain links TRBV12-3 or TRBV12-4 to TRBJ2-3; D is unresolved. The CDR3 is made up of 12 amino acids. V was cut by 6 bases and J by 5 bases, with 9 bases left in between.

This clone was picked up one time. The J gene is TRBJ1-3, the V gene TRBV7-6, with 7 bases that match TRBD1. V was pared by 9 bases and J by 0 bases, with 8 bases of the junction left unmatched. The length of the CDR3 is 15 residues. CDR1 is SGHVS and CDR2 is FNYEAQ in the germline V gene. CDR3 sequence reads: CASGTADNSGNTIYF. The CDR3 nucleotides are TGTGCCAGTGGGACAGCTGATAACTCTGGAAACACCATATATTTT.

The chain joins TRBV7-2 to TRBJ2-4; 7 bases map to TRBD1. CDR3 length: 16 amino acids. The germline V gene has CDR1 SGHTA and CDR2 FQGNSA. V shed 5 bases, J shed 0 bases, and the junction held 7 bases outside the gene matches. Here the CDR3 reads CASSLRTGLAKNIQYF. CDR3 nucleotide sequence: TGTGCCAGCAGCCTCCGGACAGGTCTAGCCAAAAACATTCAGTACTTC.

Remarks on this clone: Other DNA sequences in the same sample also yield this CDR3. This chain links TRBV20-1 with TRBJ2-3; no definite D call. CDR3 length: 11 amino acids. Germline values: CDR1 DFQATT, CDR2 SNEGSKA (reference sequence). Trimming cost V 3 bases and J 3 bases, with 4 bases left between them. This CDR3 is CSASFTDTQYF. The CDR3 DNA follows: TGCAGTGCTAGCTTTACAGATACGCAGTATTTT.

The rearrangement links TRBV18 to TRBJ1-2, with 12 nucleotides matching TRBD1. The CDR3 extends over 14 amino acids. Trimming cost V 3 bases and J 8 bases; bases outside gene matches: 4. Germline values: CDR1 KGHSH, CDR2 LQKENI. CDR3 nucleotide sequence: TGTGCCAGCTCACCGGGGGACAGGGGGCAAGGCTACACCTTC. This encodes CASSPGDRGQGYTF.

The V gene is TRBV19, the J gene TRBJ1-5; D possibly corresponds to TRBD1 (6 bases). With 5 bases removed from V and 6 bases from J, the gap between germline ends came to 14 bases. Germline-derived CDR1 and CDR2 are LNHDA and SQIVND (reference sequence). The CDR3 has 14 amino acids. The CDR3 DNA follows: TGTGCCAGTAGTGCGTCAGGGGTAGGTCAGCCCCAGCATTTT. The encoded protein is CASSASGVGQPQHF.

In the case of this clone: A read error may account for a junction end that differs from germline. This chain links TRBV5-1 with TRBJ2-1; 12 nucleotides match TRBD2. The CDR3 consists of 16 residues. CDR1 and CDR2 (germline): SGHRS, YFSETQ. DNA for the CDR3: TGTGCCAGCAGCGGAACTCCTAGCGGGGGGGTAAATCAGCAGTTCTTC. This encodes CASSGTPSGGVNQQFF.

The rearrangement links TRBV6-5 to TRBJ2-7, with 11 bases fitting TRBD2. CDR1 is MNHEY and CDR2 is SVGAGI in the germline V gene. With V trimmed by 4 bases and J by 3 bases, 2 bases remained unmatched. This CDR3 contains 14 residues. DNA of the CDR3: TGTGCCAGCAGTTCACTAGCGGGAGACTACGAGCAGTACTTC. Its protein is CASSSLAGDYEQYF.

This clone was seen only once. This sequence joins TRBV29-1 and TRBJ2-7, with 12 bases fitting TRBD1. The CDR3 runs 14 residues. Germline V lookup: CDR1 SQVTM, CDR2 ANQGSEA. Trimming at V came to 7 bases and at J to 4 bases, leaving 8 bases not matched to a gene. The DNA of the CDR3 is TGCAGCGCCACGGGGACAGGGGGCTCTTACGAGCAGTACTTC. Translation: CSATGTGGSYEQYF.

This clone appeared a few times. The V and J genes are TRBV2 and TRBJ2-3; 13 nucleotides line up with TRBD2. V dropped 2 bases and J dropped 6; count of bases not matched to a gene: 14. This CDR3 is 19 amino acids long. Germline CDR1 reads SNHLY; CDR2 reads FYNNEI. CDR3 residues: CASSERTSGSHLRLDTQYF. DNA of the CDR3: TGTGCCAGCAGTGAACGGACTAGCGGGAGTCATCTCCGGCTGGATACGCAGTATTTT.

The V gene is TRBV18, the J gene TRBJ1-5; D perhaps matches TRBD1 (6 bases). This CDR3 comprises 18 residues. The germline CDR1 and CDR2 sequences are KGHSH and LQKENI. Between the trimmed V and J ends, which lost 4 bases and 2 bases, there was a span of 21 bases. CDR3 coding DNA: TGTGCCAGCTCACGTCTTTCCGTGGGGGGGGCGGGCAATCAGCCCCAGCATTTT. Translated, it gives CASSRLSVGGAGNQPQHF.

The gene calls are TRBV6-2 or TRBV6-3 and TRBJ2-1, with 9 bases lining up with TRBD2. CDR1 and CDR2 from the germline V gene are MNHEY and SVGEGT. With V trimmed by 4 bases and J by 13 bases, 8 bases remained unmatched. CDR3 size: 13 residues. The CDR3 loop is CASSSIAGASQFF. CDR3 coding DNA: TGTGCCAGCAGTTCGATAGCGGGAGCATCCCAGTTCTTC.

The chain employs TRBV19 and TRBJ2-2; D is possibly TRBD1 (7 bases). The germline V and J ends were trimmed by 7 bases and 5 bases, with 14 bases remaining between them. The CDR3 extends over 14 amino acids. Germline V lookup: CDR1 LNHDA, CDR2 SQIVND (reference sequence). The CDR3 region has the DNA TGTGCCAGTATTGACAGGGAGGTGACCGGGGAGCTGTTTTTT. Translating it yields CASIDREVTGELFF.

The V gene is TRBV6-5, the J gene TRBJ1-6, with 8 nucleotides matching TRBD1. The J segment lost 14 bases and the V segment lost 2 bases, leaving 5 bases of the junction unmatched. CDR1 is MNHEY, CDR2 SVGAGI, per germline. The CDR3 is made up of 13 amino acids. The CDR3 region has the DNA TGTGCCAGCAGTTACGCCCGGACAGGGACCCTCCACTTT. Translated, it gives CASSYARTGTLHF.

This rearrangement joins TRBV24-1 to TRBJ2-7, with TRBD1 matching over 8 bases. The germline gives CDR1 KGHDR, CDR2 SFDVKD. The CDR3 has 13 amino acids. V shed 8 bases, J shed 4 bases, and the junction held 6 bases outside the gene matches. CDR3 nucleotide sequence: TGTGCCACCACCCCGGACAGGGAATACGAGCAGTACTTC. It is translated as CATTPDREYEQYF.

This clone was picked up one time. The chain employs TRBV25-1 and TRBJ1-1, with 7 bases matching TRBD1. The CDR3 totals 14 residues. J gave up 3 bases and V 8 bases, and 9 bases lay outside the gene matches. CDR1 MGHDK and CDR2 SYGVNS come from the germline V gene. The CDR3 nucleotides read TGTGCCAGCGGACGAGGGGGCTGGGACACTGAAGCTTTCTTT. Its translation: CASGRGGWDTEAFF.

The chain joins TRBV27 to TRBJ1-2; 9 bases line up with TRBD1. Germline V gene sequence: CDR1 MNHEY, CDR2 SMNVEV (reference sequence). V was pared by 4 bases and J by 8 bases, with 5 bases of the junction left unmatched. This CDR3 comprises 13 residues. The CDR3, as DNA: TGTGCCAGCAGTTCCGTGACAGGGGGAGGCTACACCTTC. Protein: CASSSVTGGGYTF.

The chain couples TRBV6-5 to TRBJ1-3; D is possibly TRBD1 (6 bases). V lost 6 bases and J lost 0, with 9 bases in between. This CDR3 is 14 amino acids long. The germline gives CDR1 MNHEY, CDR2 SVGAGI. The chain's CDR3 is CASSPQGSGNTIYF. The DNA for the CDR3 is TGTGCCAGCAGCCCACAGGGCTCTGGAAACACCATATATTTT.

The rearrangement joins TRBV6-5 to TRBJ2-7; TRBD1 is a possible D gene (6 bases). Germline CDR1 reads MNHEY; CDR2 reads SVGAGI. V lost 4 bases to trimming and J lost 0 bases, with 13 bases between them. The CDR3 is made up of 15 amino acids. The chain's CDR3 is CASSFYPDSSYEQYF. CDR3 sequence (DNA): TGTGCCAGCAGTTTCTACCCGGACAGCTCCTACGAGCAGTACTTC.

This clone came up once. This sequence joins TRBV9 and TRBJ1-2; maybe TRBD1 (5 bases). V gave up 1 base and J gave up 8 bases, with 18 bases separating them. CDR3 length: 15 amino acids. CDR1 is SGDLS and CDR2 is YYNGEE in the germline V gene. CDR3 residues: CASSVFDGPQGGYTF. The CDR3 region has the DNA TGTGCCAGCAGCGTATTTGATGGGCCTCAGGGAGGCTACACCTTC.

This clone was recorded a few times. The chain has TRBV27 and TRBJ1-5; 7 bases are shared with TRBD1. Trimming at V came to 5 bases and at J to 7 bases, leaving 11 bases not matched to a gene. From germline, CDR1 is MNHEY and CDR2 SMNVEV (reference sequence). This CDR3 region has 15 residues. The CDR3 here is CASSTNRGKGQPQHF. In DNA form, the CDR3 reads TGTGCCAGCAGTACCAACAGGGGAAAGGGGCAGCCCCAGCATTTT.

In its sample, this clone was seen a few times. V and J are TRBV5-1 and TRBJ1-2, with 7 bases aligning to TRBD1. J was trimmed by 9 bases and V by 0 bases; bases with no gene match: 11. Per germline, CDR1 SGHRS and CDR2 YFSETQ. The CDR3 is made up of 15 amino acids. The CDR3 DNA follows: TGCGCCAGCAGCTTGGCTATTGGGACAGACCATAGCTACACCTTC. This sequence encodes CASSLAIGTDHSYTF.

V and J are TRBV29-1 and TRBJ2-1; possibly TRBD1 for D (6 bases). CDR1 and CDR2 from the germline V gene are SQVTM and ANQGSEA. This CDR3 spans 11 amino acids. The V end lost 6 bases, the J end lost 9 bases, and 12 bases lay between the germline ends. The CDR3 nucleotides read TGCAGCGTACTCAGGGGATTTGAGCAGTTCTTC. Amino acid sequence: CSVLRGFEQFF.

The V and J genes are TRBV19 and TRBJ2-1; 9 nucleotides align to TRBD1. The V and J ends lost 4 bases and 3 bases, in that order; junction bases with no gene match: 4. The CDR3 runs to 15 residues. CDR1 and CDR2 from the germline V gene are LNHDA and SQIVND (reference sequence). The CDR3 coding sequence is TGTGCCAGTAGTACGCCGGGACAGGGCTACAATGAGCAGTTCTTC. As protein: CASSTPGQGYNEQFF.

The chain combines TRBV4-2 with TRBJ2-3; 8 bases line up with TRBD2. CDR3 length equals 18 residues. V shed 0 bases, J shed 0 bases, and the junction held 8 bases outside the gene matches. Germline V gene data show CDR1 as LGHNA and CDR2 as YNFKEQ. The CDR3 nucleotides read TGTGCCAGCAGCCAAGAGCTCCCGGCTAGCGGGAGCACAGATACGCAGTATTTT. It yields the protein CASSQELPASGSTDTQYF.

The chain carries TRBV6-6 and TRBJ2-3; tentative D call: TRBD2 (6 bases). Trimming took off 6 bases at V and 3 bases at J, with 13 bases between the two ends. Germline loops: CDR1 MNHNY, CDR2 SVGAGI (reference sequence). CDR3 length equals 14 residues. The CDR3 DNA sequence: TGTGCCAGCAGCCCGCTTGGGGGGACAGATACGCAGTATTTT. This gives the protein CASSPLGGTDTQYF.

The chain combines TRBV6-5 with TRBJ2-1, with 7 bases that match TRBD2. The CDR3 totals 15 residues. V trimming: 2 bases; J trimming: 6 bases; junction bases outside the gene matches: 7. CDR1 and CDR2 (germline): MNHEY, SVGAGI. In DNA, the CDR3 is TGTGCCAGCAGTTACAACCGGGACTACAGCAATGAGCAGTTCTTC. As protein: CASSYNRDYSNEQFF.